Given below is one T cell receptor beta chain in context. This sample is drawn from a study of beta chain features in type 1 diabetes. The investigators reverse transcribed all of the isolated RNA, so they sequenced expressed TCRB transcripts. The repertoire was sequenced with immunoSEQ multiplex PCR; TCRdb's copy has only in-frame clones and lacks some. The sample carries about 330,000 clones, 9.5% to 11% recorded once. This CDR3 comprises 17 residues. Germline values: CDR1 LGHNA, CDR2 YSLEER. V trimming: 4 bases; J trimming: 4 bases; junction bases outside the gene matches: 8. V and J are TRBV4-3 and TRBJ2-3; 13 bases are shared with TRBD2. Specimen: naive CD4+ T cells from blood. The source is a woman aged 25 to 39 in good health. DNA for the CDR3: TGCGCCAGCAGCCTCAGGACTAGCGGGAGTGTAGCAGATACGCAGTATTTT. Encoded protein: CASSLRTSGSVADTQYF.